Following are 21 T cell receptor beta chains from one sample sequenced in a study of response to subunit inactivated influenza vaccine. TCRdb called the RT-PCR reads again in MiXCR, with one record for every CDR3 protein. The sample carries hundreds of thousands of distinct CDR3 sequences, approximately 14% recorded once. Sequencing used PBMCs from blood, obtained 14 days before vaccination. The receptors were gathered from a middle-aged man who received an inactivated influenza vaccine.

This chain connects TRBV7-8 to TRBJ2-7; TRBD1 agrees at 8 bases. The CDR3 covers 16 residues. The germline V gene has CDR1 SGHVS and CDR2 FQNEAQ. V lost 1 base to trimming and J lost 1 base; unmatched junction nucleotides: 6. The CDR3 nucleotides read TGTGCCAGCAGCTTAGGTCTTGGACAGGGATCCTACGAGCAGTACTTC. It translates to CASSLGLGQGSYEQYF.

As for this clonotype: An end of the junction does not agree with germline; a read error may underlie this. The genes are TRBV7-7 and TRBJ2-5, with no clear D. The CDR3 runs to 15 residues. Germline loops: CDR1 SSHAT, CDR2 FNYEAQ (reference sequence). CDR3 sequence: CASSFSLSWQETQYF. CDR3 bases: TGTGCTAGCAGCTTTTCCTTGTCCTGGCAAGAGACCCAGTACTTC.

The chain carries TRBV19 and TRBJ2-7; TRBD1 might be the D (6 bases). The V end was cut by 4 bases, the J end by 1 base, with 20 bases between. This CDR3 is 17 amino acids long. Germline V CDR1 and CDR2: LNHDA, SQIVND (reference sequence). The CDR3, as DNA: TGTGCCAGTAGTACAGTAACAGGGAAAGGACGGTCCTACGAGCAGTACTTC. Translation gives CASSTVTGKGRSYEQYF.

This clonotype was recorded a few times. The chain recombines TRBV14 with TRBJ2-1; D gene uncertain. This CDR3 spans 12 amino acids. V gave up 4 bases and J gave up 12 bases, with 13 bases separating them. Germline CDR1 is SGHDN and CDR2 is FVKESK. Written as DNA, the CDR3 is TGTGCCAGCAGCCGCGGTGGGGAAGGGCAGTTCTTC. This codes for CASSRGGEGQFF.

This clonotype occurred a few times. The junction shows a germline mismatch at one end, possibly a read error. The V call is TRBV6-2 or TRBV6-3, the J call TRBJ2-5, with 11 bases lining up with TRBD2. The germline V gene encodes CDR1 MNHEY and CDR2 SVGEGT. This CDR3 has 14 amino acids. CDR3 amino acids: CASRLAGRQESQYF. The CDR3 DNA reads TGTGCCAGCCGACTAGCGGGGAGACAAGAGAGCCAGTACTTC.

V is TRBV20-1 and J is TRBJ2-5; 7 bases fit TRBD2. Germline V lookup: CDR1 DFQATT, CDR2 SNEGSKA (reference sequence). This CDR3 is 13 amino acids long. V was clipped by 6 bases and J by 3 bases; unmatched bases: 7. CDR3 amino acids: CSAGGWQKETQYF. The DNA for the CDR3 is TGCAGTGCGGGAGGGTGGCAGAAAGAGACCCAGTACTTC.

V and J are TRBV4-1 and TRBJ2-7; no firm D call. CDR1 and CDR2 from the germline V gene are MGHRA and YSYEKL. V lost 6 bases and J lost 0, with 15 bases in between. CDR3 length equals 15 residues. The CDR3: CASSHGSASSYEQYF. CDR3 sequence (DNA): TGCGCCAGCAGTCACGGTTCGGCAAGCTCCTACGAGCAGTACTTC.

This clonotype has at least ten counts. This chain links TRBV20-1 with TRBJ2-6; TRBD1 aligns across 8 bases. Germline V CDR1 and CDR2: DFQATT, SNEGSKA (reference sequence). Losses at the gene ends were 5 bases for V and 2 bases for J; bases not matched to a gene: 2. The CDR3 totals 14 residues. The CDR3: CSARQGPGANVLTF. CDR3 bases: TGCAGTGCTCGACAGGGGCCTGGGGCCAACGTCCTGACTTTC.

Only a few counts were recorded for this clonotype. The J gene is TRBJ2-7, the V gene TRBV7-9; 9 bases are a match to TRBD1. The V gene end was trimmed by 3 bases and the J gene end by 2 bases; junction bases not matched to a gene: 5. The CDR3 consists of 15 residues. CDR1 and CDR2 (germline): SEHNR, FQNEAQ (reference sequence). CDR3: CASSFRTGEAYEQYF. The CDR3 region has the DNA TGTGCCAGCAGCTTTAGGACAGGGGAGGCCTACGAGCAGTACTTC.

This clonotype was seen a handful of times. The chain is built from TRBV12-3 or TRBV12-4 and TRBJ2-3, with TRBD2 matching 12 bases. Losses at the gene ends were 1 base for V and 3 bases for J; bases not matched to a gene: 5. The CDR3 extends over 17 amino acids. The CDR3: CASSLGLAGAGTDTQYF. The CDR3 nucleotides read TGTGCCAGCAGTTTAGGACTAGCGGGGGCCGGGACAGATACGCAGTATTTT.

This clonotype has more than one count but fewer than ten. The rearrangement links TRBV12-3 or TRBV12-4 to TRBJ2-2; D may be TRBD1 (5 bases). The CDR3 runs 15 residues. Between the trimmed V and J ends, which lost 7 bases and 0 bases, there was a span of 12 bases. The CDR3 loop is CASTLGLPNTGELFF. The CDR3 DNA is TGTGCCAGCACCCTGGGGCTTCCGAACACCGGGGAGCTGTTTTTT.

The chain recombines TRBV12-3 or TRBV12-4 with TRBJ1-5, with unresolved D. The CDR3 totals 12 residues. V lost 2 bases to trimming and J lost 5 bases, with 4 bases between them. CDR3 amino acids: CASSLSYQPQHF. CDR3 bases: TGTGCCAGCAGTTTATCTTATCAGCCCCAGCATTTT.

The V and J genes are TRBV4-1 and TRBJ2-7; possibly TRBD1 for D (5 bases). Germline V CDR1 and CDR2: MGHRA, YSYEKL. The CDR3 consists of 13 residues. Trimming pared 3 bases from V and 3 bases from J, leaving 9 bases between. The CDR3 DNA sequence: TGCGCCAGCAGCCACCTAACAGGCTACGAGCAGTACTTC. The encoded protein is CASSHLTGYEQYF.

This clonotype was detected only a few times. The chain employs TRBV6-1 and TRBJ2-7, with TRBD1 as a possible D gene (6 bases). The CDR3 spans 13 residues. The germline gives CDR1 MNHNS, CDR2 SASEGT. The ends were cut back, 4 bases at V and 3 bases at J, with 10 bases in the middle. The CDR3 bases are TGTGCCAGCAGTGCACCGGGACACTACGAGCAGTACTTC. It codes for CASSAPGHYEQYF.

J is TRBJ1-1 and V is TRBV15, with no clear D. The CDR3 is 15 amino acids. With 4 bases removed from V and 0 bases from J, the gap between germline ends came to 12 bases. In germline, CDR1 is LNHNV, CDR2 YYDKDF (reference sequence). CDR3 amino acids: CATSTASTMNTEAFF. DNA for the CDR3: TGTGCCACCAGCACCGCTAGCACCATGAACACTGAAGCTTTCTTT.

This clonotype was detected a few times. The chain links TRBV7-2 to TRBJ1-5, with 9 bases matching TRBD1. The CDR3 totals 14 residues. The junction had 5 bases not matched to a gene; V was cut back by 5 bases and J by 6 bases. Germline lookup yields CDR1 SGHTA and CDR2 FQGNSA. CDR3 residues: CASSPQQGAQPQHF. CDR3 bases: TGTGCCAGCAGCCCACAACAGGGGGCTCAGCCCCAGCATTTT.

This clonotype has only a few counts. The chain carries TRBV6-2 or TRBV6-3 and TRBJ2-1; 12 nucleotides match TRBD2. The V and J ends lost 5 bases and 5 bases, in that order; junction bases with no gene match: 7. The CDR3 consists of 16 residues. CDR1 and CDR2 (germline): MNHEY, SVGEGT. This CDR3 is CASSRTLAGGNNEQFF. CDR3 in DNA: TGTGCCAGCAGTCGCACACTAGCGGGAGGTAACAATGAGCAGTTCTTC.

V is TRBV5-1 and J is TRBJ2-3, with D perhaps assigned TRBD1 or TRBD2 (5 bases each). The CDR3 is made up of 15 amino acids. Germline CDR1 SGHRS, CDR2 YFSETQ. V shed 4 bases and J shed 0 bases, with 12 bases lying between them. Here the CDR3 reads CASSPSRDSTDTQYF. The CDR3 region has the DNA TGCGCCAGCAGCCCTTCAAGGGACAGCACAGATACGCAGTATTTT.

The rearrangement links TRBV7-2 to TRBJ2-3, with 7 bases matching TRBD1. J was trimmed by 5 bases and V by 10 bases; bases with no gene match: 12. Per germline, CDR1 SGHTA and CDR2 FQGNSA. The CDR3 runs 14 residues. The CDR3 region has the DNA TGTGCCACAAGCCCCTCAGGGGGTTTAGATACGCAGTATTTT. This gives the protein CATSPSGGLDTQYF.

The J gene is TRBJ2-2, the V gene TRBV6-5, with 7 bases that match TRBD1. Germline V gives CDR1 MNHEY, CDR2 SVGAGI. The CDR3 loop spans 15 amino acids. V gave up 2 bases and J gave up 0 bases; unmatched junction bases: 0. The DNA of the CDR3 is TGTGCCAGCAGTTACGGGACAGCGAACACCGGGGAGCTGTTTTTT. It specifies CASSYGTANTGELFF.

This clonotype was seen a few times. The chain uses TRBV20-1 and TRBJ2-5; the D gene is possibly TRBD2 (6 bases). Germline CDR1 is DFQATT and CDR2 is SNEGSKA (reference sequence). With 6 bases removed from V and 1 base from J, the gap between germline ends came to 15 bases. This CDR3 has 14 amino acids. CDR3 residues: CSAVTGLGQETQYF. In nucleotides, the CDR3 is TGCAGTGCCGTTACGGGACTGGGCCAAGAGACCCAGTACTTC.